This passage covers 23 T cell receptor beta chains from one sample sequenced in a study of T cell changes during pregnancy in multiple sclerosis. TCRdb's table, derived via immunoSEQ multiplex PCR, lists solely in-frame clones and lacks some. The table shows some 53,000 clones, with 92% occurring only once. The sequencing used CD4+ T cells from peripheral blood mononuclear cells, collected in the third trimester of pregnancy. The origin of the receptors is a female donor with multiple sclerosis, enrolled in a pregnancy study.

The rearrangement uses TRBV5-6 and TRBJ1-5; D may be TRBD1 (6 bases). The germline V and J ends were trimmed by 4 bases and 5 bases, with 10 bases remaining between them. The CDR3 has 13 residues. Germline-derived CDR1 and CDR2 are SGHDT and YYEEEE. The CDR3 coding sequence is TGTGCCAGCAGCGGCAGGGGCGATCAGCCCCAGCATTTT. It yields the protein CASSGRGDQPQHF.

The V and J genes are TRBV6-5 and TRBJ2-3, with TRBD2 identical over 14 bases. The CDR3 has 16 residues. Germline lookup yields CDR1 MNHEY and CDR2 SVGAGI. J gave up 5 bases and V 2 bases, and 3 bases lay outside the gene matches. CDR3: CASSYIGLAGGDTQYF. CDR3 bases: TGTGCCAGCAGTTACATCGGACTAGCGGGGGGAGATACGCAGTATTTT.

The chain combines TRBV5-5 with TRBJ1-2; tentative D call: TRBD1 (6 bases). Germline V gene sequence: CDR1 SGHKS, CDR2 YYEKEE (reference sequence). Trimming took 3 bases from V and 8 from J, leaving 14 bases between them. The CDR3 is 13 amino acids. CDR3 in amino acids: CASSSYGDKGYTF. CDR3 nucleotides: TGTGCCAGCAGCTCCTATGGGGACAAAGGCTACACCTTC.

The rearrangement uses TRBV6-1 and TRBJ1-1, with D perhaps matching TRBD1 (5 bases). The CDR3 contains 15 residues. V shed 5 bases and J shed 4 bases, with 17 bases lying between them. Per the germline V gene, CDR1 is MNHNS and CDR2 is SASEGT. In nucleotides, the CDR3 is TGTGCCAGCAGTCCCCCGGGACCGCGGGGCACTGAAGCTTTCTTT. Residues: CASSPPGPRGTEAFF.

The chain is built from TRBV29-1 and TRBJ2-7, with 8 bases matching TRBD2. CDR1 is SQVTM, CDR2 ANQGSEA, per germline. CDR3 size: 16 residues. V gave up 4 bases and J gave up 4 bases; unmatched junction bases: 15. CDR3 sequence (DNA): TGCAGCGTTGGTGTTCCAGCGGGAGTAGTAGCTTACGAGCAGTACTTC. Translated: CSVGVPAGVVAYEQYF.

J is TRBJ2-5 and V is TRBV7-7, with D possibly TRBD2 on 5 matching bases. Germline assignment: CDR1 SSHAT and CDR2 FNYEAQ (reference sequence). The ends were cut back, 2 bases at V and 7 bases at J, with 14 bases in the middle. This CDR3 spans 14 amino acids. In DNA form, the CDR3 reads TGTGCCAGCAGCTTAAACGGCCAGAGCGGGACCCAGTACTTC. Protein sequence: CASSLNGQSGTQYF.

This clone occurred once. The chain has TRBV19 and TRBJ2-3, with no clear D. The CDR3 covers 15 residues. Germline V gene data show CDR1 as LNHDA and CDR2 as SQIVND (reference sequence). Trimming pared 5 bases from V and 2 bases from J, leaving 14 bases between. CDR3 region: CASSDLRSATDTQYF. CDR3 sequence (DNA): TGTGCCAGTAGTGATCTTCGGTCCGCCACAGATACGCAGTATTTT. Drawing the rest from reference TRBV19 and TRBJ2-3, the complete variable domain is DGGITQSPKYLFRKEGQNVTLSCEQNLNHDAMYWYRQDPGQGLRLIYYSQIVNDFQKGDIAEGYSVSREKKESFPLTVTSAQKNPTAFYLCASSDLRSATDTQYFGPGTRLTVL.

The chain joins TRBV19 to TRBJ2-5; D is possibly TRBD2 (6 bases). The germline CDR1 and CDR2 sequences are LNHDA and SQIVND (reference sequence). The CDR3 consists of 11 residues. Trimming removed 8 bases from V and 3 bases from J, with 7 bases in between. CDR3 coding DNA: TGTGCCAGTGGGGGGAAAGAGACCCAGTACTTC. It is translated as CASGGKETQYF. The entire variable domain, with the rest obtained from reference TRBV19 and TRBJ2-5, is as follows: DGGITQSPKYLFRKEGQNVTLSCEQNLNHDAMYWYRQDPGQGLRLIYYSQIVNDFQKGDIAEGYSVSREKKESFPLTVTSAQKNPTAFYLCASGGKETQYFGPGTRLLVL.

The rearrangement uses TRBV5-8 and TRBJ1-4; weak D call: TRBD1 (5 bases). The germline V gene encodes CDR1 SGHTS and CDR2 YDEGEE. The CDR3 loop spans 15 amino acids. Deletions cut 1 base from V and 0 bases from J, with 7 bases between. The CDR3 nucleotides are TGTGCCAGCAGCTTGATAGGGGCAACTAATGAAAAACTGTTTTTT. Amino acids: CASSLIGATNEKLFF.

The genes are TRBV7-2 and TRBJ2-7, with a tentative D call TRBD2 (7 bases). The CDR3 extends over 15 amino acids. Trimming pared 8 bases from V and 0 bases from J, leaving 17 bases between. The germline V gene encodes CDR1 SGHTA and CDR2 FQGNSA. The CDR3 region is CASSKGGANSYEQYF. The DNA of the CDR3 is TGTGCCAGCTCCAAGGGGGGGGCGAACTCCTACGAGCAGTACTTC. Drawing the rest from reference TRBV7-2 and TRBJ2-7, the complete variable domain is GAGVSQSPSNKVTEKGKDVELRCDPISGHTALYWYRQSLGQGLEFLIYFQGNSAPDKSGLPSDRFSAERTGGSVSTLTIQRTQQEDSAVYLCASSKGGANSYEQYFGPGTRLTVT.

The chain recombines TRBV19 with TRBJ2-1, with D perhaps matching TRBD2 (5 bases). Germline-derived CDR1 and CDR2 are LNHDA and SQIVND (reference sequence). There are 14 residues in the CDR3. V lost 0 bases and J lost 6, with 9 bases in between. The CDR3 DNA follows: TGTGCCAGTAGTATAGACCACAGCGGCAATGAGCAGTTCTTC. It translates to CASSIDHSGNEQFF.

The rearrangement links TRBV6-1 to TRBJ1-1, with 9 nucleotides matching TRBD1. V lost 6 bases to trimming and J lost 5 bases; unmatched junction nucleotides: 10. Looked up from germline, CDR1 is MNHNS and CDR2 is SASEGT. The CDR3 loop spans 15 amino acids. The CDR3 DNA reads TGTGCCAGCAGAGGCCTTCACAGGGGGCGTACTGAAGCTTTCTTT. Translating it yields CASRGLHRGRTEAFF.

The chain recombines TRBV7-7 with TRBJ2-5; 9 bases fit TRBD1. CDR3 length equals 15 residues. Germline CDR1 reads SSHAT; CDR2 reads FNYEAQ (reference sequence). The J segment lost 2 bases and the V segment lost 5 bases, leaving 6 bases of the junction unmatched. The CDR3 DNA reads TGTGCCAGCAGCACCGGACAGGGGCGACAAGAGACCCAGTACTTC. Its protein product is CASSTGQGRQETQYF.

The chain recombines TRBV21-1 with TRBJ2-1; the table's D call, TRBD2, was not checked against the DNA. TRBV21-1 is labeled a pseudogene. The CDR3 is made up of 11 amino acids. The CDR3 loop reads CAIVFEDEQFF. Written as DNA, the CDR3 is TGTGCCATCGTCTTCGAGGATGAGCAGTTCTTC.

The chain employs TRBV7-9 and TRBJ2-7; weak D call: TRBD1 (6 bases). The CDR3 runs 15 residues. The ends were cut back, 5 bases at V and 2 bases at J, with 16 bases in the middle. In germline, CDR1 is SEHNR, CDR2 FQNEAQ (reference sequence). The CDR3 coding sequence is TGTGCCAGCAGCCCCCGGACAGTGAAGGCCTACGAGCAGTACTTC. Amino acids: CASSPRTVKAYEQYF.

The chain uses TRBV28 and TRBJ1-2, with 8 bases matching TRBD1. This CDR3 is 15 amino acids long. Germline CDR1 MDHEN, CDR2 SYDVKM. The V and J ends lost 3 bases and 4 bases, in that order; junction bases with no gene match: 7. CDR3 amino acids: CASSFPRQGTYGYTF. Written as DNA, the CDR3 is TGTGCCAGCAGTTTCCCTAGACAGGGGACCTATGGCTACACCTTC.

The chain has TRBV6-1 and TRBJ2-2; 8 nucleotides align to TRBD2. Germline V CDR1 and CDR2: MNHNS, SASEGT. V was pared by 3 bases and J by 3 bases, with 3 bases of the junction left unmatched. The CDR3 has 15 residues. CDR3 bases: TGTGCCAGCAGTGAGAGCGGGAGTTACACCGGGGAGCTGTTTTTT. This sequence encodes CASSESGSYTGELFF.

V usage is TRBV27 and J usage is TRBJ2-1; 7 bases line up with TRBD2. CDR3 length: 13 residues. In germline, CDR1 is MNHEY, CDR2 SMNVEV (reference sequence). J was trimmed by 6 bases and V by 9 bases; bases with no gene match: 8. In nucleotides, the CDR3 is TGTGCCAGTAGGGGAGGGAACGGCAATGAGCAGTTCTTC. Encoded protein: CASRGGNGNEQFF.

This clone was observed once. The V gene is TRBV19, the J gene TRBJ1-2, with 8 bases lining up with TRBD1. This CDR3 is 13 amino acids long. V lost 5 bases, J lost 7 bases, and 6 bases stayed unmatched. Germline CDR1 reads LNHDA; CDR2 reads SQIVND (reference sequence). For the CDR3, the DNA is TGTGCCAGTAGTCCCGAGGACAGGGCTGGCTACACCTTC. Translation gives CASSPEDRAGYTF.

The chain uses TRBV30 and TRBJ2-1; D is uncertain. The V gene's germline CDR1 is GTSNPN and CDR2 SVGIG (reference sequence). The CDR3 has 11 residues. The V end lost 0 bases, the J end lost 12 bases, and 9 bases lay between the germline ends. CDR3 DNA sequence: TGTGCCTGGAGTGTTCAGGTTGGGCAGTTCTTC. As protein: CAWSVQVGQFF.

The rearrangement links TRBV5-1 to TRBJ2-7; 10 bases map to TRBD2. CDR1 is SGHRS and CDR2 is YFSETQ in the germline V gene. V was pared by 0 bases and J by 4 bases, with 4 bases of the junction left unmatched. CDR3 size: 15 residues. The CDR3 DNA is TGCGCCAGCAGCTTGGAGCTAGCGGGAGCTTACGAGCAGTACTTC. Translating it yields CASSLELAGAYEQYF.

CDR3 loop: CASSEGQNYGYTF. The CDR3 DNA follows: TGTGCCAGCAGTGAGGGACAGAACTATGGCTACACCTTC. The rearrangement uses TRBV25-1 and TRBJ1-2, with 7 positions matching TRBD1. With 3 bases clipped from V and 2 bases from J, the junction kept 0 bases outside the gene matches. The germline CDR1 and CDR2 sequences are MGHDK and SYGVNS. This CDR3 contains 13 residues.

V is TRBV18 and J is TRBJ2-7; tentative D call: TRBD2 (7 bases). Trimming removed 6 bases from V and 0 bases from J, with 12 bases in between. This CDR3 is built from 14 residues. Germline loops: CDR1 KGHSH, CDR2 LQKENI. The CDR3 nucleotides are TGTGCCAGCTCCCCAGGGGAGGGCTCCTACGAGCAGTACTTC. Protein product: CASSPGEGSYEQYF.